This T cell receptor (beta chain) appears in the sequencing data of a study of T cells in Graves' hyperthyroidism and ophthalmopathy. Trimming at V came to 5 bases and at J to 5 bases, leaving 11 bases not matched to a gene. From germline, CDR1 is SEHNR and CDR2 FQNEAQ (reference sequence). The CDR3 extends over 15 amino acids. With duration under 3 months, ophthalmopathy was active: Clinical Activity Score at least 3, NOSPECS at least 4. Each 10 ml fresh peripheral blood draw supplied the PBMCs. Researchers took RNA transcripts and amplified the TCR beta CDR3 regions from them. The HTBI primer set was used in a first-round RT-PCR of the TCR CDR3. TCRdb re-derived calls from the multiplex PCR reads in MiXCR, one entry per CDR3 protein. The sample carries fewer than 750,000 distinct CDR3 sequences, 14% to 15% recorded once. There are many counts of this clonotype.

The specimen sequenced was blood. This sequence joins TRBV7-9 and TRBJ2-7; 8 bases map to TRBD1. The TCR sequence derives from a woman between 40 and 55 years old with Graves' ophthalmopathy. The DNA for the CDR3 is TGTGCCAGCAGCCTGACTGAGCCAGGGGGCAACGAGCAGTACTTC. Translating gives CASSLTEPGGNEQYF.